Presented here are 13 T cell receptor beta chains from one specimen sequenced in a study of cytomegalovirus exposure and HLA in healthy donors. The PCR employed 60 Vbeta primers together with 13 Jbeta primers. TCRdb's table, derived via immunoSEQ multiplex PCR, lists solely in-frame clones and lacks some. The repertoire has 200,000 to 250,000 clones, around 80% of them found once; the top ten carry 7% to 9%. Sequenced material: PBMCs. The receptors shown here come from an older woman in good health and CMV-seropositive.

The chain has TRBV27 and TRBJ2-1; a possible D gene is TRBD1 (5 bases). CDR1 is MNHEY and CDR2 is SMNVEV in the germline V gene (reference sequence). The CDR3 spans 14 residues. Trimming removed 2 bases from V and 8 bases from J, with 13 bases in between. This CDR3 is CASSLLFRVHEQFF. In DNA form, the CDR3 reads TGTGCCAGCAGTTTACTCTTCAGGGTACATGAGCAGTTCTTC.

The J gene is TRBJ2-3, the V gene TRBV5-8, with 12 bases that match TRBD1. The CDR3 totals 19 residues. The junction had 14 bases not matched to a gene; V was cut back by 4 bases and J by 2 bases. Germline V gives CDR1 SGHTS, CDR2 YDEGEE. CDR3 sequence (DNA): TGTGCCAGCAGCAGGGGGACAGGGGGCGTCCTGGACACCACAGATACGCAGTATTTT. Amino acids: CASSRGTGGVLDTTDTQYF.

The chain links TRBV2 to TRBJ2-1; weak D call: TRBD1 (5 bases). This CDR3 contains 16 residues. CDR1 is SNHLY, CDR2 FYNNEI, per germline. V lost 7 bases and J 4 bases, leaving 20 bases between the germline ends. The CDR3 nucleotides are TGTGCCAGCACCTTCCCGTCAAAGGACATTTACAATGAGCAGTTCTTC. Translation: CASTFPSKDIYNEQFF.

There are a few counts of this clone. V usage is TRBV28 and J usage is TRBJ2-6, with D unclear. CDR1 is MDHEN, CDR2 SYDVKM, per germline. There are 18 residues in the CDR3. Trimming cost V 5 bases and J 5 bases, with 22 bases left between them. This chain's CDR3 is CASSPRVLPRSRANVLTF. CDR3 coding DNA: TGTGCCAGCAGTCCCCGGGTCCTCCCCCGGTCTAGGGCCAACGTCCTGACTTTC.

The V and J genes are TRBV19 and TRBJ2-1, with 8 bases identical to TRBD2. This CDR3 comprises 16 residues. V gave up 1 base and J gave up 0 bases; unmatched junction bases: 2. Germline V CDR1 and CDR2: LNHDA, SQIVND (reference sequence). CDR3 coding DNA: TGTGCCAGTAGTATAGTAAGCGGGAGCTCCTACAATGAGCAGTTCTTC. Translation: CASSIVSGSSYNEQFF.

The gene calls are TRBV9 and TRBJ2-3, with TRBD2 matching 14 bases. Germline lookup yields CDR1 SGDLS and CDR2 YYNGEE. This CDR3 contains 15 residues. Trimming removed 5 bases from V and 4 bases from J; junction bases left unmatched: 3. CDR3: CASSRTSGRSDTQYF. The CDR3 DNA follows: TGTGCCAGCAGTCGGACTAGCGGGAGGTCAGATACGCAGTATTTT.

The genes are TRBV5-1 and TRBJ2-3, with TRBD2 matching over 12 bases. The CDR3 loop spans 16 amino acids. V gave up 1 base and J gave up 6 bases; unmatched junction bases: 6. Germline V gene data show CDR1 as SGHRS and CDR2 as YFSETQ. CDR3 coding DNA: TGCGCCAGCAGCTTGACGACTAGCGGGAGAGGGGATACGCAGTATTTT. Protein: CASSLTTSGRGDTQYF.

The chain couples TRBV2 to TRBJ2-5, with TRBD2 identical over 10 bases. The CDR3 has 17 amino acids. Germline CDR1 is SNHLY and CDR2 is FYNNEI. Trimming removed 5 bases from V and 5 bases from J; junction bases left unmatched: 14. The CDR3, as DNA: TGTGCCAGCAGTTCCCGGACTAGCGGACCGAGAGTGGAGACCCAGTACTTC. Its protein is CASSSRTSGPRVETQYF.

The chain has TRBV27 and TRBJ2-1, with a tentative D call TRBD2 (5 bases). The V gene's germline CDR1 is MNHEY and CDR2 SMNVEV (reference sequence). This CDR3 has 13 amino acids. Between the trimmed V and J ends, which lost 0 bases and 6 bases, there was a span of 6 bases. CDR3 DNA: TGTGCCAGCAGTTTATCCAGCGGCAATGAGCAGTTCTTC. Protein sequence: CASSLSSGNEQFF.

The genes are TRBV9 and TRBJ2-3; TRBD1 is a possible D gene (6 bases). The germline V and J ends were trimmed by 4 bases and 4 bases, with 19 bases remaining between them. Germline-derived CDR1 and CDR2 are SGDLS and YYNGEE. The CDR3 runs 16 residues. The CDR3 DNA follows: TGTGCCAGCAGCACCATGGGGGCCAACAGCGCAGATACGCAGTATTTT. This encodes CASSTMGANSADTQYF.

CDR3 coding DNA: TGTGCCAGCAGTTTACGGGGAAACGAGCAGTACTTC. Amino acids: CASSLRGNEQYF. The V gene is TRBV28, the J gene TRBJ2-7; possibly TRBD2 for D (5 bases). Germline V gene data show CDR1 as MDHEN and CDR2 as SYDVKM. The CDR3 runs to 12 residues. Deletions cut 2 bases from V and 5 bases from J, with 7 bases between.

This chain links TRBV19 with TRBJ1-2; tentatively, D is TRBD1 (6 bases). V shed 5 bases and J shed 4 bases, with 14 bases lying between them. Germline CDR1 and CDR2: LNHDA and SQIVND (reference sequence). This CDR3 has 14 amino acids. CDR3 bases: TGTGCCAGTAGTTCCCGCCAGGACAGCTATGGCTACACCTTC. This encodes CASSSRQDSYGYTF. The entire variable domain, with the rest obtained from reference TRBV19 and TRBJ1-2, is as follows: DGGITQSPKYLFRKEGQNVTLSCEQNLNHDAMYWYRQDPGQGLRLIYYSQIVNDFQKGDIAEGYSVSREKKESFPLTVTSAQKNPTAFYLCASSSRQDSYGYTFGSGTRLTVV.

This clone was observed once. The chain uses TRBV11-2 and TRBJ2-1, with D possibly matching TRBD2 (6 bases). The germline gives CDR1 SGHAT, CDR2 FQNNGV. Trimming shortened V by 1 base and J by 1 base, and 17 bases separated the two germline ends. CDR3 length: 18 amino acids. CDR3 coding DNA: TGTGCCAGCAGCTTAGGAAAAATGGCGGGAAGGTCCTACAATGAGCAGTTCTTC. Protein product: CASSLGKMAGRSYNEQFF. The full variable domain, its missing parts supplied by reference TRBV11-2 and TRBJ2-1, is EAGVAQSPRYKIIEKRQSVAFWCNPISGHATLYWYQQILGQGPKLLIQFQNNGVVDDSQLPKDRFSAERLKGVDSTLKIQPAKLEDSAVYLCASSLGKMAGRSYNEQFFGPGTRLTVL.